This TCR beta chain is drawn from a study of T cell responses to AZD1222 COVID-19 vaccine. Data came from immunoSEQ multiplex PCR; TCRdb stores just in-frame clones and leaves some out. The sample includes approximately 77,000 clones, about 92% of them seen just once. This clone was picked up one time. The CDR3 is 14 residues long. V shed 2 bases and J shed 5 bases, with 12 bases lying between them. Per germline, CDR1 MNHNS and CDR2 SASEGT. Material: peripheral blood, obtained on day 0 of MenACWY control vaccination. This clonotype was sampled from an adult in good health. This chain joins TRBV6-1 and TRBJ2-5; D is unresolved. Here the CDR3 DNA reads TGTGCCAGCAGTGAATTTGGTCCTTTGGAGACCCAGTACTTC. Amino acid sequence: CASSEFGPLETQYF.